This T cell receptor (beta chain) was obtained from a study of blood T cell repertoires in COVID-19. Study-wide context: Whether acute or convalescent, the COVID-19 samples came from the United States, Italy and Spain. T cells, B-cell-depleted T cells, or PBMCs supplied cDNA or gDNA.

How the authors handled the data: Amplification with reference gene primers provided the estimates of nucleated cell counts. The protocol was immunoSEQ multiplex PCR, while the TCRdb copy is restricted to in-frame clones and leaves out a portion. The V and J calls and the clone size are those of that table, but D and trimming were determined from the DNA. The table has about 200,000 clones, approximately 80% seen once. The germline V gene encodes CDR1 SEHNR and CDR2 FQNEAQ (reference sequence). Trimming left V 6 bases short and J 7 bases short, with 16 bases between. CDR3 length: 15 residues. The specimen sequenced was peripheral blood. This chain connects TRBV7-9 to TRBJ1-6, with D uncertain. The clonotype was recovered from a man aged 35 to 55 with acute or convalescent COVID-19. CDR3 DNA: TGTGCCAGCAGATCTAAGAGGGAGATGAATTCACCCCTCCACTTT. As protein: CASRSKREMNSPLHF.